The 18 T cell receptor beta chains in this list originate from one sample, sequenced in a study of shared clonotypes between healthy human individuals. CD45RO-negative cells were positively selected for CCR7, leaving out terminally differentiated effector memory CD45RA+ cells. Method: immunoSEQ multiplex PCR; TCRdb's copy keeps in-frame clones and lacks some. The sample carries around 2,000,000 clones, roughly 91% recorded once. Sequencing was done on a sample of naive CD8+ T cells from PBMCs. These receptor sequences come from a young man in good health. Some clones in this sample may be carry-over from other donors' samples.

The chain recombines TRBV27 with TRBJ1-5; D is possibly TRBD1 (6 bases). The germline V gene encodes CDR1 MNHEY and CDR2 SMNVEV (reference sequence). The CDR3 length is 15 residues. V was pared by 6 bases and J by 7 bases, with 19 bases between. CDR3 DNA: TGTGCCAGCAGCCGAACAGGGAGGGGGTTACAGCCCCAGCATTTT. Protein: CASSRTGRGLQPQHF.

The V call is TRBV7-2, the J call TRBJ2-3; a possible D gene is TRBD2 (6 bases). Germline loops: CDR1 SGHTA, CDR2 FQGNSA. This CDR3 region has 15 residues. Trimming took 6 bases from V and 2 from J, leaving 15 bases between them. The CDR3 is CASRSRWRVTDTQYF. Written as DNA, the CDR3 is TGTGCCAGCAGGTCCCGGTGGAGGGTCACAGATACGCAGTATTTT.

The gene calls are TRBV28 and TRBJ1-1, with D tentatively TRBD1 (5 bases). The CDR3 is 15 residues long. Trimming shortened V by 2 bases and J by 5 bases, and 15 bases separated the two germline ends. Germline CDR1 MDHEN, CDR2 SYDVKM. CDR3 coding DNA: TGTGCCAGCAGTTTAGTTGGGGTCGGGGGGACTGAAGCTTTCTTT. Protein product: CASSLVGVGGTEAFF. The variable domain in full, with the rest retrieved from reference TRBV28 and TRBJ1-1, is DVKVTQSSRYLVKRTGEKVFLECVQDMDHENMFWYRQDPGLGLRLIYFSYDVKMKEKGDIPEGYSVSREKKERFSLILESASTNQTSMYLCASSLVGVGGTEAFFGQGTRLTVV.

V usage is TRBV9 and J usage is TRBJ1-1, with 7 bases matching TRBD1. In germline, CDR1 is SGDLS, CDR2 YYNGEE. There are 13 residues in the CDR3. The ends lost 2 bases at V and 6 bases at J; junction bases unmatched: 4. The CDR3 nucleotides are TGTGCCAGCAGCGTGACAGGGACGCCTGAAGCTTTCTTT. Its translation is CASSVTGTPEAFF.

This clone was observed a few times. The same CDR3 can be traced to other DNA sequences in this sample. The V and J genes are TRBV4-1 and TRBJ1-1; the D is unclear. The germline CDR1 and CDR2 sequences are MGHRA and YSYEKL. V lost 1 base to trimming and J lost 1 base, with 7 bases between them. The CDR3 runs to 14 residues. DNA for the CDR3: TGCGCCAGCAGCCAAGGTCGTGGGAACACTGAAGCTTTCTTT. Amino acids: CASSQGRGNTEAFF.

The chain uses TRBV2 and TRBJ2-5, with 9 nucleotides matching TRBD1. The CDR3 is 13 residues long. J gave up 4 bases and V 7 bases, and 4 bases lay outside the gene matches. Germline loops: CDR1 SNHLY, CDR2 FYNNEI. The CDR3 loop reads CASTGTGSETQYF. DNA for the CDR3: TGTGCCAGCACCGGGACAGGGTCAGAGACCCAGTACTTC. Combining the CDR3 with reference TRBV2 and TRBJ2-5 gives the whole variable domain EPEVTQTPSHQVTQMGQEVILRCVPISNHLYFYWYRQILGQKVEFLVSFYNNEISEKSEIFDDQFSVERPDGSNFTLKIRSTKLEDSAMYFCASTGTGSETQYFGPGTRLLVL.

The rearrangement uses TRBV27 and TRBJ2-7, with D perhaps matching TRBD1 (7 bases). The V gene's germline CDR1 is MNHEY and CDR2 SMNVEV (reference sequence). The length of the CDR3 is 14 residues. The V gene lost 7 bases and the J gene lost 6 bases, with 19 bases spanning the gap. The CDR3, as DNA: TGTGCCAGCACGCCAGGGGGGTATGAGTCCGAGCAGTACTTC. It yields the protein CASTPGGYESEQYF.

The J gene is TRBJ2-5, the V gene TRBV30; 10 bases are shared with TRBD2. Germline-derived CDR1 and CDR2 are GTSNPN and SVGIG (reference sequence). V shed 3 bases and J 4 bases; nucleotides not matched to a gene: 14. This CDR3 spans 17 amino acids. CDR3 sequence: CAWRPDVAGGLGETQYF. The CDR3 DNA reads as TGTGCCTGGAGGCCTGACGTAGCGGGAGGTCTCGGAGAGACCCAGTACTTC.

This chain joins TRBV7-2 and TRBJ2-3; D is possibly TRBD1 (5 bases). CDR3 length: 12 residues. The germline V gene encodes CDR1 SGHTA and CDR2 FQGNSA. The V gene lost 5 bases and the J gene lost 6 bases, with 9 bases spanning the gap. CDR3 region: CASSGHLDTQYF. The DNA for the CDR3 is TGTGCCAGCAGCGGACATTTGGATACGCAGTATTTT.

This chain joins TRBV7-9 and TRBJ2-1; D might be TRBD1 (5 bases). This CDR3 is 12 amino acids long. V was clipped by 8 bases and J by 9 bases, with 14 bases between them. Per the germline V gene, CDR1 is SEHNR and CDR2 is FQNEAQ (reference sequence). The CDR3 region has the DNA TGTGCCAGCTCCCTGAGGACACGTGAGCAGTTCTTC. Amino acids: CASSLRTREQFF.

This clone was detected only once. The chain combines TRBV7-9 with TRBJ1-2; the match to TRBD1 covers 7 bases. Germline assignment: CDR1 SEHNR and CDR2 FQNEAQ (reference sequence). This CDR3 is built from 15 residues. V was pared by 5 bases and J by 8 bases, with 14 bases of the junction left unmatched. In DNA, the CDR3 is TGTGCCAGCAGCCCTGGACAGGCCCCGGGTGTGGGCTACACCTTC. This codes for CASSPGQAPGVGYTF.

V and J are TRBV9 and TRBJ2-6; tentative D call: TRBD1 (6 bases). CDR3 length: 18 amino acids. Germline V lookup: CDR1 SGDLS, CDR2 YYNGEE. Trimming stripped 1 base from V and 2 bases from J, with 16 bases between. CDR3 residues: CASSVPTGIGAGANVLTF. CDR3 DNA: TGTGCCAGCAGCGTACCTACAGGGATAGGGGCTGGGGCCAACGTCCTGACTTTC.

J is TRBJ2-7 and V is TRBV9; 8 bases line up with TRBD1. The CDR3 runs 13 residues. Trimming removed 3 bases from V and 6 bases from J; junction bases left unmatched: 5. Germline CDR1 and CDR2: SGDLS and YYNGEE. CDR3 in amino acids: CASSARTGREQYF. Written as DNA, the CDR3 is TGTGCCAGCAGCGCCCGGACAGGGCGCGAGCAGTACTTC.

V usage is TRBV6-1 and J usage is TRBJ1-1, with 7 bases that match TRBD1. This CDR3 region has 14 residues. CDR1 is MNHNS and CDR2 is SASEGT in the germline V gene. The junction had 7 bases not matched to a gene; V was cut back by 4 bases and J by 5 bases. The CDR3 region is CASSVVRGGTEAFF. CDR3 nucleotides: TGTGCCAGCAGTGTCGTCAGGGGGGGGACTGAAGCTTTCTTT.

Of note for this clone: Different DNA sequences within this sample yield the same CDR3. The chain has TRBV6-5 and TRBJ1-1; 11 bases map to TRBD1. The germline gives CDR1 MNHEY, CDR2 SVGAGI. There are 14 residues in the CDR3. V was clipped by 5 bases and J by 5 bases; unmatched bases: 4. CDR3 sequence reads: CASSPGTGGTEAFF. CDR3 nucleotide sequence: TGTGCCAGCAGTCCTGGGACAGGGGGTACTGAAGCTTTCTTT.

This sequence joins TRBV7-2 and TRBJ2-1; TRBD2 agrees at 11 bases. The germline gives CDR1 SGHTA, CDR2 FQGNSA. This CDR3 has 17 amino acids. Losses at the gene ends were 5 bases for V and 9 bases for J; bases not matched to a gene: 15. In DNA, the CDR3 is TGTGCCAGCAGCCCGAGACTAGCGGGAAGGTTCCGGAGTGAGCAGTTCTTC. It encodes CASSPRLAGRFRSEQFF.

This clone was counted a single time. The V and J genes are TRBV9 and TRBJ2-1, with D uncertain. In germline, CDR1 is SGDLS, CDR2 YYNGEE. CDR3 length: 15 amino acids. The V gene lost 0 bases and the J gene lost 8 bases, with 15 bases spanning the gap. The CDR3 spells CASSVVDWPWDEQFF. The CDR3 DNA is TGTGCCAGCAGCGTAGTTGACTGGCCGTGGGATGAGCAGTTCTTC.

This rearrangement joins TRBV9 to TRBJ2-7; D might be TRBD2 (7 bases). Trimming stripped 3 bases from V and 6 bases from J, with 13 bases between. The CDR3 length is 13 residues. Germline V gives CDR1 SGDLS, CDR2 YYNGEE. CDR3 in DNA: TGTGCCAGCAGCGCCGTGGGGGGGCGCGAGCAGTACTTC. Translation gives CASSAVGGREQYF.